These T cell receptor beta chains were read from a single sample in a study of shared clonotypes between healthy human individuals. Some clones are missing from TCRdb's copy, which holds only in-frame ones; the method was immunoSEQ multiplex PCR. This table holds around 2.5 million clones, approximately 93% found once. Sequenced: naive CD4+ T cells from PBMCs. These receptor sequences come from a man between 18 and 29 years old in good health. Some clones in this sample may be carry-over from other donors' samples. CDR3s include the opening cysteine and the closing phenylalanine or tryptophan. Fields, in order: D gene, clone size, J gene, V gene, CDR3 DNA, CDR3 protein. The D gene is left open where the match is weak. The listing skips clone size in some rows; elsewhere it reads once, few, many or a size class.

d_gene: .
abundance: .
j_gene: TRBJ1-5
v_gene: TRBV28
CDR3nt: TGTGCCAGCAGTTTACGTTCCTCAGAACGGGCCCAGCATTTT
CDR3aa: CASSLRSSERAQHF

d_gene: .
abundance: .
j_gene: TRBJ1-2
v_gene: TRBV6-5
CDR3nt: TGTGCCAGCAGTTACTCCGCACTCAGGGACTATGGCTACACCTTC
CDR3aa: CASSYSALRDYGYTF

d_gene: TRBD2
abundance: .
j_gene: TRBJ2-2
v_gene: TRBV28
CDR3nt: TGTGCCAGCAGTTTGAGTAGCGGGATACCCGGGGAGCTGTTTTTT
CDR3aa: CASSLSSGIPGELFF

d_gene: .
abundance: .
j_gene: TRBJ2-7
v_gene: TRBV11-3
CDR3nt: TGTGCCAGCAGCTTATATACAGGGTTCGCATACGAGCAGTACTTC
CDR3aa: CASSLYTGFAYEQYF

d_gene: TRBD1
abundance: .
j_gene: TRBJ2-3
v_gene: TRBV29-1
CDR3nt: TGCAGCTCTCCGGGACAGGGGGCAGATACGCAGTATTTT
CDR3aa: CSSPGQGADTQYF

d_gene: .
abundance: .
j_gene: TRBJ2-2
v_gene: TRBV9
CDR3nt: TGTGCCAGCAGCGTTTCCTCAGCGAGCGCGAACACCGGGGAGCTGTTTTTT
CDR3aa: CASSVSSASANTGELFF

d_gene: TRBD1
abundance: .
j_gene: TRBJ1-4
v_gene: TRBV4-3
CDR3nt: TGCGCCAGCAGCTCTCGACAGGGGGCTCGTGAAAAACTGTTTTTT
CDR3aa: CASSSRQGAREKLFF

d_gene: .
abundance: .
j_gene: TRBJ2-2
v_gene: TRBV5-4
CDR3nt: TGTGCCAGCAGCTTGGTAGGCCCAGGGACCGGGGAGCTGTTTTTT
CDR3aa: CASSLVGPGTGELFF

d_gene: TRBD1
abundance: .
j_gene: TRBJ2-2
v_gene: TRBV6-5
CDR3nt: TGTGCCAGCAGTTCCGCCTCGACAGGGTACACCGGGGAGCTGTTTTTT
CDR3aa: CASSSASTGYTGELFF

d_gene: TRBD1
abundance: once
j_gene: TRBJ1-4
v_gene: TRBV28
CDR3nt: TGTGCCAGCAGCAAACCCGGGACAGGGGAGAGGCAACTGTTTTTT
CDR3aa: CASSKPGTGERQLFF

d_gene: .
abundance: .
j_gene: TRBJ2-7
v_gene: TRBV5-1
CDR3nt: TGCGCCAGCAGCTTGGTACAGGATGTCTACGAGCAGTACTTC
CDR3aa: CASSLVQDVYEQYF

d_gene: TRBD1
abundance: .
j_gene: TRBJ2-3
v_gene: TRBV6-6
CDR3nt: TGTGCCAGCAGTCCAACAGGGGCCCGCACAGATACGCAGTATTTT
CDR3aa: CASSPTGARTDTQYF

d_gene: .
abundance: .
j_gene: TRBJ1-1
v_gene: TRBV6-1
CDR3nt: TGTGCCAGCAGTGAAATACACCATATGTTAGGCGGTCGAGAAGCTTTCTTT
CDR3aa: CASSEIHHMLGGREAFF

d_gene: TRBD2
abundance: .
j_gene: TRBJ2-5
v_gene: TRBV5-4
CDR3nt: TGTGCCAGCACCAGGGAGGGCCCTAGAGAGACCCAGTACTTC
CDR3aa: CASTREGPRETQYF

d_gene: TRBD2
abundance: .
j_gene: TRBJ2-2
v_gene: TRBV5-4
CDR3nt: TGTGCCAGCAGCTTGGCTAGCGGGAGGAAGGGGGGGGAGCTGTTTTTT
CDR3aa: CASSLASGRKGGELFF

d_gene: .
abundance: .
j_gene: TRBJ2-1
v_gene: TRBV7-2
CDR3nt: TGTGCCAGCAGCTCCAATAGCGGAGGAGGGACCGGTGAGCAGTTCTTC
CDR3aa: CASSSNSGGGTGEQFF

d_gene: .
abundance: .
j_gene: TRBJ2-2
v_gene: TRBV7-3
CDR3nt: TGTGCCAGCATGGAGGGGGCGGGCACCGGGGAGCTGTTTTTT
CDR3aa: CASMEGAGTGELFF

d_gene: TRBD1
abundance: .
j_gene: TRBJ1-2
v_gene: TRBV25-1
CDR3nt: TGTGCCAGCAGTCATACAGGGGCGAGCTACACCTTC
CDR3aa: CASSHTGASYTF

d_gene: TRBD2
abundance: .
j_gene: TRBJ2-7
v_gene: TRBV9
CDR3nt: TGTGCCAGCAGCGTAGCGGCGGGGGACTACGAGCAGTACTTC
CDR3aa: CASSVAAGDYEQYF

d_gene: TRBD1
abundance: .
j_gene: TRBJ2-7
v_gene: TRBV29-1
CDR3nt: TGCAGCGTTGAAGGGGGACAGGGAGGGGTCGAGCAGTACTTC
CDR3aa: CSVEGGQGGVEQYF

d_gene: .
abundance: .
j_gene: TRBJ1-2
v_gene: TRBV10-3
CDR3nt: TGTGCCATCAGTGACGGCAACTATGGCTACACCTTC
CDR3aa: CAISDGNYGYTF

d_gene: .
abundance: .
j_gene: TRBJ1-5
v_gene: TRBV6-5
CDR3nt: TGTGCCAGCAGTTATACTGGAAGTCAGCCCCAGCATTTT
CDR3aa: CASSYTGSQPQHF

d_gene: TRBD2
abundance: once
j_gene: TRBJ2-1
v_gene: TRBV30
CDR3nt: TGTGCCTGGAGGCCCCGTAGCGGGAGGTCCTACAATGAGCAGTTCTTC
CDR3aa: CAWRPRSGRSYNEQFF

d_gene: .
abundance: .
j_gene: TRBJ1-2
v_gene: TRBV10-3
CDR3nt: TGTGCCATCAGTGAAACAGGGCCCGGCTACACCTTC
CDR3aa: CAISETGPGYTF

d_gene: TRBD1
abundance: .
j_gene: TRBJ2-3
v_gene: TRBV6-5
CDR3nt: TGTGCCAGCAGTTACGGGGACAGGGGTGCAGATACGCAGTATTTT
CDR3aa: CASSYGDRGADTQYF

d_gene: TRBD2
abundance: .
j_gene: TRBJ2-7
v_gene: TRBV7-8
CDR3nt: TGTGCCAGCAGCCCCAGACTAGCGGGAGCCGGCGAGCAGTACTTC
CDR3aa: CASSPRLAGAGEQYF

d_gene: TRBD2
abundance: .
j_gene: TRBJ2-5
v_gene: TRBV7-9
CDR3nt: TGTGCCAGCAGCCCTTCTCTAGCGGGAGTGGAGACCCAGTACTTC
CDR3aa: CASSPSLAGVETQYF

d_gene: TRBD1
abundance: .
j_gene: TRBJ1-2
v_gene: TRBV5-1
CDR3nt: TGCGCCAGCAGCGAGCCGGGACAGGTGGAAGGAGATGGCTACACCTTC
CDR3aa: CASSEPGQVEGDGYTF

d_gene: .
abundance: .
j_gene: TRBJ2-2
v_gene: TRBV29-1
CDR3nt: TGCAGCGTTGAATCTAGCTATAACACCGGGGAGCTGTTTTTT
CDR3aa: CSVESSYNTGELFF

d_gene: TRBD1
abundance: .
j_gene: TRBJ1-2
v_gene: TRBV7-2
CDR3nt: TGTGCCAGCAGCTTAACTCGGGACAGGGGGATTGGCTACACCTTC
CDR3aa: CASSLTRDRGIGYTF

d_gene: .
abundance: .
j_gene: TRBJ2-6
v_gene: TRBV5-4
CDR3nt: TGTGCCAGCAGCTTTGCTGGGGCCAACGTCCTGACTTTC
CDR3aa: CASSFAGANVLTF

d_gene: .
abundance: .
j_gene: TRBJ2-4
v_gene: TRBV7-3
CDR3nt: TGTGCCAGCTCTCTGGGAGGGGGCAAAAACATTCAGTACTTC
CDR3aa: CASSLGGGKNIQYF

d_gene: .
abundance: .
j_gene: TRBJ1-5
v_gene: TRBV9
CDR3nt: TGTGCCAGCAGCGTAGATGCCGGTCAGCCCCAGCATTTT
CDR3aa: CASSVDAGQPQHF

d_gene: TRBD2
abundance: once
j_gene: TRBJ2-5
v_gene: TRBV5-1
CDR3nt: TGCGCCAGCAGCTCTAGCGGGAGAGAGACCCAGTACTTC
CDR3aa: CASSSSGRETQYF

d_gene: .
abundance: once
j_gene: TRBJ2-1
v_gene: TRBV5-1
CDR3nt: TGCGCCAGCAGCTTGGAAGCTGCCTACAATGAGCAGTTCTTC
CDR3aa: CASSLEAAYNEQFF

d_gene: TRBD1
abundance: .
j_gene: TRBJ2-7
v_gene: TRBV6-6
CDR3nt: TGTGCCAGCAGCCAAGGGACAGGACGCTACGAGCAGTACTTC
CDR3aa: CASSQGTGRYEQYF

d_gene: .
abundance: once
j_gene: TRBJ1-2
v_gene: TRBV19
CDR3nt: TGTGCCAGTAGTTATTCAGGGGCGACGGCTAACTATGGCTACACCTTC
CDR3aa: CASSYSGATANYGYTF

d_gene: TRBD2
abundance: .
j_gene: TRBJ2-2
v_gene: TRBV28
CDR3nt: TGTGCCAGCAGTTCTAGCGGGAGGGGCACCGGGGAGCTGTTTTTT
CDR3aa: CASSSSGRGTGELFF

d_gene: .
abundance: .
j_gene: TRBJ1-1
v_gene: TRBV18
CDR3nt: TGTGCCAGCTCACCAACAGGAGACCCGAACACTGAAGCTTTCTTT
CDR3aa: CASSPTGDPNTEAFF

d_gene: TRBD1
abundance: .
j_gene: TRBJ2-7
v_gene: TRBV28
CDR3nt: TGTGCCACCCAGGGGGACAGGGATAAGTACTTC
CDR3aa: CATQGDRDKYF

d_gene: .
abundance: .
j_gene: TRBJ1-2
v_gene: TRBV15
CDR3nt: TGTGCCACCAGCAGAGATGGGGAGGGGGTTGTTGGCTACACCTTC
CDR3aa: CATSRDGEGVVGYTF

d_gene: .
abundance: .
j_gene: TRBJ2-1
v_gene: TRBV2
CDR3nt: TGTGCCAGCACGGCTAGGTACGAGCAGTTCTTC
CDR3aa: CASTARYEQFF

d_gene: TRBD1
abundance: .
j_gene: TRBJ1-4
v_gene: TRBV5-8
CDR3nt: TGTGCCAGCAGCGCCTCCGGGACAGGGCCTGAAAAACTGTTTTTT
CDR3aa: CASSASGTGPEKLFF

d_gene: .
abundance: .
j_gene: TRBJ2-1
v_gene: TRBV4-1
CDR3nt: TGCGCCAGCAGCCAGCCGATCTACAATGAGCAGTTCTTC
CDR3aa: CASSQPIYNEQFF

d_gene: .
abundance: .
j_gene: TRBJ2-7
v_gene: TRBV10-3
CDR3nt: TGTGCCACCGCATTGGGTAGCGGATACGAGCAGTACTTC
CDR3aa: CATALGSGYEQYF

d_gene: TRBD2
abundance: .
j_gene: TRBJ2-2
v_gene: TRBV7-2
CDR3nt: TGTGCCAGCAGCTTCGCGGGAGGGGGCAACACCGGGGAGCTGTTTTTT
CDR3aa: CASSFAGGGNTGELFF

d_gene: .
abundance: once
j_gene: TRBJ2-3
v_gene: TRBV6-1
CDR3nt: TGTGCCAGCAGGGGAGACTATACCGACTCGGTGAATTTT
CDR3aa: CASRGDYTDSVNF

d_gene: TRBD2
abundance: .
j_gene: TRBJ2-3
v_gene: TRBV2
CDR3nt: TGTGCCAGACCCCAGATAGCGGGAGTAAGTGATACGCAGTATTTT
CDR3aa: CARPQIAGVSDTQYF

d_gene: TRBD1
abundance: .
j_gene: TRBJ2-2
v_gene: TRBV10-3
CDR3nt: TGTGCCATCAGTGAGTCCGACAGGGTAGAAGACACCGGGGAGCTGTTTTTT
CDR3aa: CAISESDRVEDTGELFF

d_gene: .
abundance: once
j_gene: TRBJ2-5
v_gene: TRBV11-3
CDR3nt: TGTGCCAGCAGCTTAGTCGGCAGGGACCAAGAGACCCAGTACTTC
CDR3aa: CASSLVGRDQETQYF

d_gene: TRBD2
abundance: .
j_gene: TRBJ2-3
v_gene: TRBV5-1
CDR3nt: TGCGCCAGCAGCTCTCGAGCGGGGGACACAGATACGCAGTATTTT
CDR3aa: CASSSRAGDTDTQYF

d_gene: .
abundance: .
j_gene: TRBJ1-2
v_gene: TRBV6-5
CDR3nt: TGTGCCAGCAGTTACTCGGTGGCAGGGGTACATGGCTACACCTTC
CDR3aa: CASSYSVAGVHGYTF

d_gene: .
abundance: .
j_gene: TRBJ2-5
v_gene: TRBV5-1
CDR3nt: TGCGCCAGCAGCTTGGGAGGGGATGCAGAGACCCAGTACTTC
CDR3aa: CASSLGGDAETQYF

d_gene: .
abundance: .
j_gene: TRBJ1-4
v_gene: TRBV2
CDR3nt: TGTGCCAGTGTACGGGCTTCAACTAATGAAAAACTGTTTTTT
CDR3aa: CASVRASTNEKLFF

d_gene: .
abundance: .
j_gene: TRBJ2-3
v_gene: TRBV6-5
CDR3nt: TGTGCCAGCAGTTACAGGACAGCGGTAGATACGCAGTATTTT
CDR3aa: CASSYRTAVDTQYF